This T cell receptor beta chain was documented in a study of T cell clonality in common variable immunodeficiency. TCRdb's table, derived via immunoSEQ multiplex PCR, lists solely in-frame clones and lacks some. The sample presents under 50,000 clones, none singletons. The germline V gene has CDR1 SGHDT and CDR2 YYEEEE. V dropped 4 bases and J dropped 4 bases, with 12 bases sitting between them. The CDR3 sequence is 14 residues long. This clone was counted many times. The read terminates 3 residues before the CDR3 end, so the remaining end is supplied by the germline J gene. The gene calls are TRBV5-6 and TRBJ1-3; D is possibly TRBD1 (5 bases). The material sequenced was peripheral blood mononuclear cells. The sequence derives from a person aged 18 to 75 in good health. CDR3 DNA (partial): TGTGCCAGCAGCAATCAGGGTGGCGGAAACACC. Translated, it gives CASSNQGGGNT. The full CDR3 reads CASSNQGGGNTIYF.